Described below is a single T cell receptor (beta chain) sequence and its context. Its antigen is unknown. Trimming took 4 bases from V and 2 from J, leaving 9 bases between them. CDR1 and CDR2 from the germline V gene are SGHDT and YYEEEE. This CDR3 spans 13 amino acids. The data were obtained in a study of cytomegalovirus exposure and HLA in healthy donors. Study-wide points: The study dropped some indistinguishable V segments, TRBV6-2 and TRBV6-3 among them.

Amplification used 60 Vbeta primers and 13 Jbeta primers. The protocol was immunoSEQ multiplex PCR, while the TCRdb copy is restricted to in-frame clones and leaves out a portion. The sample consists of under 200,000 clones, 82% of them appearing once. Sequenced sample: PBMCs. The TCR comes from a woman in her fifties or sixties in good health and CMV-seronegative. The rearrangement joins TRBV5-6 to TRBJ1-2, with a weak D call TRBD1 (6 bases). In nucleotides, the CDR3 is TGTGCCAGCAGCCCAGGGGCCAACTATGGCTACACCTTC. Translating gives CASSPGANYGYTF.